This T cell receptor (beta chain) was captured by sequencing in a study of beta chain features in type 1 diabetes. Study-level information: Healthy donors, compared against patients, showed similar age, gender and cell yields. General study results and limits: Among all four CD4+ subsets, Type 1 diabetes patients had TCRB CDR3s that were moderately but significantly shorter.

In its sample, this clone was seen once. As yet, its antigen is unknown. Other DNA sequences in the sample encode the same CDR3. Sorting with CD45RO/CCR7/CD25/CD127/CD95/CD27 yielded naive, central memory, regulatory and stem-like memory CD4+ cells. What was sequenced were expressed TCRB transcripts, since all of the isolated RNA had been reverse transcribed. Profiling relied on immunoSEQ multiplex PCR, and the TCRdb table lists in-frame clones only, not all of them. The table includes 52,000 or so clones, around half detected once. V was trimmed by 3 bases and J by 2 bases, leaving 13 bases between them. CDR1 is SGHVS, CDR2 FNYEAQ, per germline. This CDR3 spans 16 amino acids.

This rearrangement joins TRBV7-6 to TRBJ2-2; tentatively, D is TRBD1 (5 bases). The origin of this receptor is a middle-aged woman with type 1 diabetes. The sequencing sample was made of Tregs from blood. CDR3 DNA: TGTGCCAGCAGCTTCCGGCAGGGCCCCAACACCGGGGAGCTGTTTTTT. It translates to CASSFRQGPNTGELFF.